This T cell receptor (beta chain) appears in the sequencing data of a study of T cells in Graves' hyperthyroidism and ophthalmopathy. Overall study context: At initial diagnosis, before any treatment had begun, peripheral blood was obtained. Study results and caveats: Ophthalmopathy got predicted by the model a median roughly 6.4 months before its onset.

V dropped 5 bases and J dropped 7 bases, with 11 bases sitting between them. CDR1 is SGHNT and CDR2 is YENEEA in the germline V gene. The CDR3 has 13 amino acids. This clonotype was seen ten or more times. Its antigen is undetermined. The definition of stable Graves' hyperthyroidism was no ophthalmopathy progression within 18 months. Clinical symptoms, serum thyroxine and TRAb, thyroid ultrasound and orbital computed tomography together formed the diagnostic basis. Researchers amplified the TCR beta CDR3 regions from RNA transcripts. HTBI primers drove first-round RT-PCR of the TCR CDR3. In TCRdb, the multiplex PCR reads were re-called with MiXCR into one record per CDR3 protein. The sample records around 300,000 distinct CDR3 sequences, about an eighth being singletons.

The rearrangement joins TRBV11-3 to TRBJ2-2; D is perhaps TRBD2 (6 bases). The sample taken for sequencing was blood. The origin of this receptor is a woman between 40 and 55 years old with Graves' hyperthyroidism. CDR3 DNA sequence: TGTGCCAGCAGCCTCACTAGCTTCGGGGAGCTGTTTTTT. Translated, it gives CASSLTSFGELFF. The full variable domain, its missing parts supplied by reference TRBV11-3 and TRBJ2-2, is EAGVVQSPRYKIIEKKQPVAFWCNPISGHNTLYWYLQNLGQGPELLIRYENEEAVDDSQLPKDRFSAERLKGVDSTLKIQPAELGDSAVYLCASSLTSFGELFFGEGSRLTVL.